One sample yielded the 3 T cell receptor beta chains listed below, sequenced in a study of control samples from healthy donors and cancer patients. Method: immunoSEQ multiplex PCR; TCRdb's copy keeps in-frame clones and lacks some. The table has 120,000 or so clones, about 92% seen once. The sample was PBMCs. Receptors were obtained from a man older than 75 with head and neck cancer.

V and J are TRBV15 and TRBJ2-2; 7 bases line up with TRBD2. V lost 0 bases to trimming and J lost 4 bases; unmatched junction nucleotides: 5. The CDR3 extends over 16 amino acids. Per the germline V gene, CDR1 is LNHNV and CDR2 is YYDKDF (reference sequence). CDR3 amino acids: CATSRDGGRGTGELFF. CDR3 in DNA: TGTGCCACCAGCAGAGATGGGGGGAGGGGCACCGGGGAGCTGTTTTTT.

The V and J genes are TRBV10-2 and TRBJ1-1, with TRBD1 matching over 7 bases. Germline CDR1 and CDR2: WSHSY and SAAADI. The V segment lost 11 bases and the J segment 2 bases; nucleotides outside the gene matches: 11. The CDR3 consists of 14 residues. As DNA, the CDR3 is TGCGCCGTTCAACCCGGGACAGCAAACACTGAAGCTTTCTTT. Translating it yields CAVQPGTANTEAFF.

The chain joins TRBV18 to TRBJ1-2; the D gene is possibly TRBD1 (6 bases). CDR1 and CDR2 from the germline V gene are KGHSH and LQKENI. The length of the CDR3 is 13 residues. Trimming left V 6 bases short and J 4 bases short, with 12 bases between. CDR3 coding DNA: TGTGCCAGCTCCGCTAAGGACAGCTATGGCTACACCTTC. This translates into CASSAKDSYGYTF.